This T cell receptor beta chain was identified in a study of response to subunit inactivated influenza vaccine (dated by TCRdb to 2017 to 2018). In the study overall: The study used deep quantitative T cell receptor repertoire profiling to track responses to a trivalent subunit inactivated influenza vaccine. The full study reports these points: The authors proposed that each seasonal influenza vaccination may bring in only a limited number of new T cells.

The library came from RT-PCR. Sequencing instrument: Illumina HiSeq 2500. TCRdb cleaned the public reads at Q25 with fastp, built clones with MiXCR and kept in-frame beta chains. A single entry per CDR3 protein holds the most common genes and DNA from its merged rows. Recorded for this sample are 450,000 to 600,000 distinct CDR3 sequences; under 8.5% of them occurred a single time. The ten largest clones add up to less than 15% of the sample. To note about this clonotype: Its antigen remains unidentified. The input lacks base qualities; no much larger clone sits a single base away.

The germline V gene gives CDR1 as SGHAT and CDR2 as FQNNGV. The CDR3 covers 14 residues, taking in both the cysteine and the phenylalanine. CDR3 DNA is the only sequence kept; it has 42 bases, read in frame from the first base. Unmatched junction bases come to 8, with V trimmed by 7 bases and J by 4 bases. The sample was PBMCs from blood, taken roughly 24 months after vaccination. This clonotype was obtained from a man between 50 and 70 years old who received an inactivated influenza vaccine. Donor details come from another sample of the same person, matched by shared clones. The V and J genes are TRBV11-2 and TRBJ2-5, with TRBD1 identical over 8 junction bases. The bases read TGTGCCAGCACCTTTCAGGGGGCCGGAGAGACCCAGTACTTC. Translated, it reads CASTFQGAGETQYF.